This entry features one TCR beta chain sequence. Its antigen is still unknown. These data belong to a study of cytomegalovirus exposure and HLA in healthy donors. Study in general: Drawn from HLA-typed donors, 83 million or so unique TCRs were held in an early data release.

Study-wide findings and caveats: Researchers left out some V segments, among them TRBV6-2 and TRBV6-3, as indistinguishable.

Germline CDR1 LNHDA, CDR2 SQIVND (reference sequence). The CDR3 is made up of 16 amino acids. V lost 1 base to trimming and J lost 3 bases; unmatched junction nucleotides: 5. Primers for the PCR totalled 60 Vbeta and 13 Jbeta. Profiling relied on immunoSEQ multiplex PCR, and the TCRdb table lists in-frame clones only, not all of them. The sample holds approximately 160,000 clones, roughly four fifths seen once. Sequenced material: PBMCs. The rearrangement uses TRBV19 and TRBJ2-1; 8 bases map to TRBD2. This receptor was identified in a man over 45 in good health and CMV-seropositive. Here the CDR3 DNA reads TGTGCCAGTAGTATAGGGGGGACTAGGATCTACAATGAGCAGTTCTTC. It encodes CASSIGGTRIYNEQFF.